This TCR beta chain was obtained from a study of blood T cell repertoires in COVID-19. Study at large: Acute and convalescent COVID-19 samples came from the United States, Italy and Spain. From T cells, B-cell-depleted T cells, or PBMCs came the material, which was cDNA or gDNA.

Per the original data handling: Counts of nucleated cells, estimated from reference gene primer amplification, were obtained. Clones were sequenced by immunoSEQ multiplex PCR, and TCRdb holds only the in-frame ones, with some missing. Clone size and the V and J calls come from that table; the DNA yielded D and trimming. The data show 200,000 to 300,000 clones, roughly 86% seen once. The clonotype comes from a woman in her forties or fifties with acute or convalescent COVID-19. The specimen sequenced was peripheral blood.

The CDR3 nucleotides read TGTGCCAGCAGCTTAGTTAGCGGGATTACCTACGAGCAGTACTTC. This encodes CASSLVSGITYEQYF. The V and J genes are TRBV7-8 and TRBJ2-7, with 8 bases aligning to TRBD2. J gave up 2 bases and V 1 base, and 4 bases lay outside the gene matches. This CDR3 contains 15 residues. Germline CDR1 and CDR2: SGHVS and FQNEAQ. The variable domain in full, with the rest retrieved from reference TRBV7-8 and TRBJ2-7, is GAGVSQSPRYKVAKRGQDVALRCDPISGHVSLFWYQQALGQGPEFLTYFQNEAQLDKSGLPSDRFFAERPEGSVSTLKIQRTQQEDSAVYLCASSLVSGITYEQYFGPGTRLTVT.